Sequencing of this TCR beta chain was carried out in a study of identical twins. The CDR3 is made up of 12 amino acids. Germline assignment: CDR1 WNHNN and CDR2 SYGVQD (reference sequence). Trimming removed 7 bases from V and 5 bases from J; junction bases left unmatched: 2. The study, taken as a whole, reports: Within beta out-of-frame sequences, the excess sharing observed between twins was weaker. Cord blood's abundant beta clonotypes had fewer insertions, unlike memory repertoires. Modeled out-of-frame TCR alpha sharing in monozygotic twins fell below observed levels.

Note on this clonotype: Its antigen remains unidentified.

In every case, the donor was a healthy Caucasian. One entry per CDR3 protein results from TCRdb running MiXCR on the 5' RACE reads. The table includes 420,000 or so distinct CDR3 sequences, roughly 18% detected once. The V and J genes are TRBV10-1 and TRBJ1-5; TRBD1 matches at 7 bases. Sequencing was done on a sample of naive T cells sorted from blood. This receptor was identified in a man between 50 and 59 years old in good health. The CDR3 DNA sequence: TGCGCCAGCATTACAGGGGATCAGCCCCAGCATTTT. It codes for CASITGDQPQHF.